This T cell receptor beta chain was captured by sequencing in a study of siplizumab effects on memory and regulatory T cells. The assay was immunoSEQ multiplex PCR, and TCRdb's table has in-frame clones only and misses some. The sample consists of about 100,000 clones, about 95% of them appearing once. V lost 4 bases, J lost 4 bases, and 4 bases stayed unmatched. This CDR3 has 13 amino acids. Looked up from germline, CDR1 is SGHNT and CDR2 is YYREEE (reference sequence). This TCR was recovered from a human donor in good health. Sequencing was performed on Tregs sorted from blood. V is TRBV5-4 and J is TRBJ1-2, with 7 nucleotides matching TRBD1. CDR3 DNA: TGTGCCAGCAGCCCCCGGGACAGCTATGGCTACACCTTC. It yields the protein CASSPRDSYGYTF.